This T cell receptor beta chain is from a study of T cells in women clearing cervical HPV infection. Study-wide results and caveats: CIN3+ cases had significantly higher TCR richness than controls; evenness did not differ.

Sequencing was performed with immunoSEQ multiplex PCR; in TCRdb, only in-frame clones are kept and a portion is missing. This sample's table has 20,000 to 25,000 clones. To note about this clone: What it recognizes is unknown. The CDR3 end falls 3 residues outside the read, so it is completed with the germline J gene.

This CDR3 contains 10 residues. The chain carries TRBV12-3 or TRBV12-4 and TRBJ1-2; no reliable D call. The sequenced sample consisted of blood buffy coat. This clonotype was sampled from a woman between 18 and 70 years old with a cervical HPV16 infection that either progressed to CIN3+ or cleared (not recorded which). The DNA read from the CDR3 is TGTGCCAGTTCGGGGAGGGGC. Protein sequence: CASSGRG. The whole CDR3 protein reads CASSGRGYTF.